A single sample gave rise to the 14 T cell receptor beta chains below, sequenced in a study of shared clonotypes between healthy human individuals. Produced via immunoSEQ multiplex PCR; TCRdb's table is partial and in-frame only. The sample holds some 1.5 million clones, 98% seen once. The specimen sequenced was naive CD4+ T cells sorted from blood. Specified subset: CD45RA+ positively selected. The receptors stem from a man aged 25-45 years in good health.

The chain couples TRBV27 to TRBJ1-5, with 10 nucleotides matching TRBD1. Germline V gives CDR1 MNHEY, CDR2 SMNVEV (reference sequence). This CDR3 is 17 amino acids long. V trimming: 6 bases; J trimming: 2 bases; junction bases outside the gene matches: 10. The CDR3 coding sequence is TGTGCCAGCAGACCCCGACAGGGGGCTGATGGCAATCAGCCCCAGCATTTT. This translates into CASRPRQGADGNQPQHF.

The chain has TRBV19 and TRBJ2-3; no clear D gene. V was clipped by 6 bases and J by 7 bases, with 14 bases between them. The germline gives CDR1 LNHDA, CDR2 SQIVND (reference sequence). CDR3 size: 13 residues. DNA of the CDR3: TGTGCCAGTAGCACCTTCCTGGGCCATACGCAGTATTTT. Translating gives CASSTFLGHTQYF.

This chain connects TRBV27 to TRBJ2-2; unclear D gene. CDR3 length equals 18 residues. The germline V gene encodes CDR1 MNHEY and CDR2 SMNVEV (reference sequence). Deletions cut 9 bases from V and 2 bases from J, with 25 bases between. The CDR3 bases are TGTGCCAGAAATAGTTTCACAGAACCGAACCCTAACACCGGGGAGCTGTTTTTT. Translated, it gives CARNSFTEPNPNTGELFF.

The rearrangement links TRBV7-6 to TRBJ2-7; 7 positions match TRBD2. CDR1 SGHVS and CDR2 FNYEAQ come from the germline V gene. The CDR3 length is 16 residues. Germline trimming cut 5 bases from V and 3 bases from J; bases unmatched to any gene: 13. Written as DNA, the CDR3 is TGTGCCAGCAGCAACCCCTTCGGGACTAATCACTACGAGCAGTACTTC. Translation gives CASSNPFGTNHYEQYF.

The J gene is TRBJ2-7, the V gene TRBV6-1; D not resolved. The CDR3 runs 14 residues. Germline CDR1 reads MNHNS; CDR2 reads SASEGT. V was trimmed by 0 bases and J by 3 bases, leaving 9 bases between them. The CDR3 protein is CASSEAQWGYEQYF. The CDR3 bases are TGTGCCAGCAGTGAAGCCCAGTGGGGCTACGAGCAGTACTTC.

The rearrangement links TRBV11-1 to TRBJ2-3; 10 bases agree with TRBD2. CDR1 SGHAT and CDR2 FQDESV come from the germline V gene (reference sequence). Unmatched junction bases numbered 10, after V lost 3 bases and J lost 4 bases. The CDR3 runs 17 residues. CDR3 in DNA: TGTGCCAGCAGCTTGTTCGTTGAAGCGGGAGGGCCAGATACGCAGTATTTT. Residues: CASSLFVEAGGPDTQYF.

The chain uses TRBV7-2 and TRBJ2-7; 8 bases are shared with TRBD2. Germline CDR1 and CDR2: SGHTA and FQGNSA. V trimming: 3 bases; J trimming: 9 bases; junction bases outside the gene matches: 7. The CDR3 runs to 13 residues. DNA of the CDR3: TGTGCCAGCAGCTTCGGGAGTAGCGGGGTGCAGTACTTC. It encodes CASSFGSSGVQYF.

This sequence joins TRBV5-6 and TRBJ1-4; 7 nucleotides agree with TRBD1. Unmatched junction bases numbered 4, after V lost 4 bases and J lost 10 bases. This CDR3 comprises 12 residues. The V gene's germline CDR1 is SGHDT and CDR2 YYEEEE. The DNA of the CDR3 is TGTGCCAGCAGCCGGGACAGTCCAAAACTGTTTTTT. Translation: CASSRDSPKLFF.

For this clone: In the same sample, other DNA sequences code for this CDR3. The chain combines TRBV20-1 with TRBJ2-5, with D unclear. V lost 3 bases and J 4 bases, leaving 6 bases between the germline ends. The germline V gene encodes CDR1 DFQATT and CDR2 SNEGSKA (reference sequence). This CDR3 region has 11 residues. This chain's CDR3 is CSARDRETQYF. The CDR3, as DNA: TGCAGTGCTAGGGATCGAGAGACCCAGTACTTC.

The chain employs TRBV5-1 and TRBJ2-1, with 10 bases identical to TRBD2. Germline values: CDR1 SGHRS, CDR2 YFSETQ. The ends lost 2 bases at V and 4 bases at J; junction bases unmatched: 9. The CDR3 spans 17 residues. The CDR3 protein is CASSFLHLAGVYNEQFF. CDR3 in DNA: TGCGCCAGCAGCTTTCTACATCTAGCGGGAGTTTACAATGAGCAGTTCTTC. Full variable domain (remainder filled in from reference TRBV5-1 and TRBJ2-1): KAGVTQTPRYLIKTRGQQVTLSCSPISGHRSVSWYQQTPGQGLQFLFEYFSETQRNKGNFPGRFSGRQFSNSRSEMNVSTLELGDSALYLCASSFLHLAGVYNEQFFGPGTRLTVL.

The chain links TRBV7-9 to TRBJ2-2; 10 bases match TRBD2. V trimming: 5 bases; J trimming: 7 bases; junction bases outside the gene matches: 10. CDR3 length: 16 amino acids. The germline V gene has CDR1 SEHNR and CDR2 FQNEAQ (reference sequence). CDR3 sequence: CASSPPSGRVLGELFF. For the CDR3, the DNA is TGTGCCAGCAGCCCCCCCAGCGGGAGGGTACTCGGGGAGCTGTTTTTT.

The J gene is TRBJ2-7, the V gene TRBV7-2; unclear D gene. Deletions cut 2 bases from V and 1 base from J, with 15 bases between. The germline gives CDR1 SGHTA, CDR2 FQGNSA. This CDR3 is built from 16 residues. CDR3 sequence: CASSLSRASLSYEQYF. In DNA form, the CDR3 reads TGTGCCAGCAGCTTAAGTAGGGCCAGTCTTTCCTACGAGCAGTACTTC.

This sequence joins TRBV7-2 and TRBJ1-2; 9 positions agree with TRBD1. The ends lost 5 bases at V and 4 bases at J; junction bases unmatched: 11. The germline CDR1 and CDR2 sequences are SGHTA and FQGNSA. This CDR3 has 16 amino acids. The CDR3 loop is CASSRSGQGDIYGYTF. The CDR3 nucleotides read TGTGCCAGCAGCCGATCGGGACAGGGCGACATCTATGGCTACACCTTC.

The rearrangement joins TRBV2 to TRBJ2-7; the D gene is possibly TRBD1 (5 bases). Germline V gene data show CDR1 as SNHLY and CDR2 as FYNNEI. This CDR3 is built from 13 residues. V gave up 6 bases and J gave up 6 bases, with 15 bases separating them. The CDR3, as DNA: TGTGCCAGCAGGTTAGACTGGGGCGGCGAGCAGTACTTC. Protein: CASRLDWGGEQYF.